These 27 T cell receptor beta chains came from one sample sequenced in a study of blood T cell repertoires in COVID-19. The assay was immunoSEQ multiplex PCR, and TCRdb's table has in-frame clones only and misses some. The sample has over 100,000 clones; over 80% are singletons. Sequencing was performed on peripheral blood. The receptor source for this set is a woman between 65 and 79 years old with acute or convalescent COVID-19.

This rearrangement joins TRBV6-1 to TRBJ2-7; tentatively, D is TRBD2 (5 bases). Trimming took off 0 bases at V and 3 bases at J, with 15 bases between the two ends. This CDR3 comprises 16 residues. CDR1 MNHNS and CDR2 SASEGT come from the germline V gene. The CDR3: CASSEADSPKLYEQYF. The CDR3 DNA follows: TGTGCCAGCAGTGAAGCGGACTCACCGAAGCTCTACGAGCAGTACTTC.

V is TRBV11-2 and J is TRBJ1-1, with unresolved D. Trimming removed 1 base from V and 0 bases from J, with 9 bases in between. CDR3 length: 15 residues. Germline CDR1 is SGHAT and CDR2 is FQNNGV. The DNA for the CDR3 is TGTGCCAGCAGCTTAGGGCCCACAGTGAACACTGAAGCTTTCTTT. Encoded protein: CASSLGPTVNTEAFF.

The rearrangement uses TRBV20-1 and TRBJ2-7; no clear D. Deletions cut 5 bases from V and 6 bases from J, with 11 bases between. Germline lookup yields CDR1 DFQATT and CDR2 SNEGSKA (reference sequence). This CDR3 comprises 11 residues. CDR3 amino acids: CSALSFGEQYF. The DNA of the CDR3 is TGCAGTGCTCTCTCCTTCGGCGAGCAGTACTTC.

The CDR3 loop reads CASSYLGATEAFF. CDR3 DNA: TGTGCCAGCAGTTACTTAGGGGCCACTGAAGCTTTCTTT. The genes are TRBV6-2 or TRBV6-3 and TRBJ1-1, with D maybe TRBD1 (5 bases). This CDR3 is 13 amino acids long. CDR1 and CDR2 from the germline V gene are MNHEY and SVGEGT. V lost 1 base, J lost 4 bases, and 7 bases lay in between.

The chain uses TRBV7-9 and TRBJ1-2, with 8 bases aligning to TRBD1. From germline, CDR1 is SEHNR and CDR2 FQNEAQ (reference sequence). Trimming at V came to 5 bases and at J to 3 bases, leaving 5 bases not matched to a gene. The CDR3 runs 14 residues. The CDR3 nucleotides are TGTGCCAGCAGCACCAGGACAGGGTACTATGGCTACACCTTC. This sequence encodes CASSTRTGYYGYTF.

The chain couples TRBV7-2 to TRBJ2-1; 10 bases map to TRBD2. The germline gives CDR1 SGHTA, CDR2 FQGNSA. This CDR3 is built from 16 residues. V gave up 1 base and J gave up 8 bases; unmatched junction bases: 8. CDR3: CASSLEPGTSAHEQFF. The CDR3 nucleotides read TGTGCCAGCAGCTTAGAACCCGGGACTAGCGCGCATGAGCAGTTCTTC. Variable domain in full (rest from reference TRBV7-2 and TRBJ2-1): GAGVSQSPSNKVTEKGKDVELRCDPISGHTALYWYRQSLGQGLEFLIYFQGNSAPDKSGLPSDRFSAERTGGSVSTLTIQRTQQEDSAVYLCASSLEPGTSAHEQFFGPGTRLTVL.

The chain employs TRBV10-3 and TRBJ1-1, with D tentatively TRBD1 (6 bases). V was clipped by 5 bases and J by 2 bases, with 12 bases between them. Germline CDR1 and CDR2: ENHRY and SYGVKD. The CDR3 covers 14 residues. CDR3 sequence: CAISLQGANTEAFF. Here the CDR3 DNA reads TGTGCCATCAGTCTACAGGGAGCCAACACTGAAGCTTTCTTT.

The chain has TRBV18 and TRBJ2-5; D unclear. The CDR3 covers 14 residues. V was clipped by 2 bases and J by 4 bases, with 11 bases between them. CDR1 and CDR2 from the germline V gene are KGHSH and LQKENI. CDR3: CASSPNGQIETQYF. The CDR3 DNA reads TGTGCCAGCTCACCAAACGGTCAAATAGAGACCCAGTACTTC.

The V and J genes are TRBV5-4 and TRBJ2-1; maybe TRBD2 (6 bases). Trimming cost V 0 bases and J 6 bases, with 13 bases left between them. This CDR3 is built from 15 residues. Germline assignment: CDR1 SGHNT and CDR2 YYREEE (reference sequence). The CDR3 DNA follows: TGTGCCAGCAGCTTGGGTGGATTGGGGGGCAATGAGCAGTTCTTC. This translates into CASSLGGLGGNEQFF.

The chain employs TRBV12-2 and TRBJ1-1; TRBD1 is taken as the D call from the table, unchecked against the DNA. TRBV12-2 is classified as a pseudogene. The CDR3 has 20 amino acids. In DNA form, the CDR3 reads TGTGCAAGTCGCTTAGAATCCCGCCTCCCCCAGGGCCTAGACGACACTGAAGCTTTCTTT. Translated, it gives CASRLESRLPQGLDDTEAFF.

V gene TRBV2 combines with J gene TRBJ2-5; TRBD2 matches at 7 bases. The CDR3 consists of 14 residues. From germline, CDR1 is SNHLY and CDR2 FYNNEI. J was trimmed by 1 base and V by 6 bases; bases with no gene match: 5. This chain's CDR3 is CASRGDYIQETQYF. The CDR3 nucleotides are TGTGCCAGCAGAGGGGACTATATCCAAGAGACCCAGTACTTC.

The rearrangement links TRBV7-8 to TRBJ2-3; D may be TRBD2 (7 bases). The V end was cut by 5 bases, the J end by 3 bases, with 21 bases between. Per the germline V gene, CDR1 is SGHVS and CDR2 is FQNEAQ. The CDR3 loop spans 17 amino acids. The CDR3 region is CASSARFAGAITDTQYF. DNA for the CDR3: TGTGCCAGCAGCGCCCGCTTCGCGGGGGCGATTACAGATACGCAGTATTTT.

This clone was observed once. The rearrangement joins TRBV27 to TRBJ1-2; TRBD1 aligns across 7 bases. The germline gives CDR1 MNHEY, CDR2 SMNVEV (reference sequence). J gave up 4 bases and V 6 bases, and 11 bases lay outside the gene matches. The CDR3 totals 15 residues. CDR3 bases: TGTGCCAGCAGGTTTAGACAGGGAAGCATCTATGGCTACACCTTC. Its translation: CASRFRQGSIYGYTF.

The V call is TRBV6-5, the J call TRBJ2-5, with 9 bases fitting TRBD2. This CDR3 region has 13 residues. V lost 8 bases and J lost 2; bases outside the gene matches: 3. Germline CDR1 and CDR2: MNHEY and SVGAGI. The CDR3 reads CASGTSPQETQYF. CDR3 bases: TGTGCCAGCGGGACTAGCCCGCAAGAGACCCAGTACTTC.

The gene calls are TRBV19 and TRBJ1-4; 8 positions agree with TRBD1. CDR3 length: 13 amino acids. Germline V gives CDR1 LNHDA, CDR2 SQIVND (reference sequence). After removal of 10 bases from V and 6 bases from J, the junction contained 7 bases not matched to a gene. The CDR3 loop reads CATSDRVHEKLFF. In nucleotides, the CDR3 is TGTGCCACCTCGGACAGGGTCCATGAAAAACTGTTTTTT. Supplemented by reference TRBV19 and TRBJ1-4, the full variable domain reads DGGITQSPKYLFRKEGQNVTLSCEQNLNHDAMYWYRQDPGQGLRLIYYSQIVNDFQKGDIAEGYSVSREKKESFPLTVTSAQKNPTAFYLCATSDRVHEKLFFGSGTQLSVL.

The CDR3 loop reads CASSSRGGGTDTQYF. CDR3 sequence (DNA): TGTGCCAGCAGCTCCCGCGGGGGGGGGACAGATACGCAGTATTTT. The J gene is TRBJ2-3, the V gene TRBV7-9; the match to TRBD2 covers 9 bases. The CDR3 is made up of 15 amino acids. Germline lookup yields CDR1 SEHNR and CDR2 FQNEAQ (reference sequence). The J segment lost 3 bases and the V segment lost 4 bases, leaving 5 bases of the junction unmatched. Using reference TRBV7-9 and TRBJ2-3 for the parts outside the CDR3, the full variable domain is DTGVSQNPRHKITKRGQNVTFRCDPISEHNRLYWYRQTLGQGPEFLTYFQNEAQLEKSRLLSDRFSAERPKGSFSTLEIQRTEQGDSAMYLCASSSRGGGTDTQYFGPGTRLTVL.

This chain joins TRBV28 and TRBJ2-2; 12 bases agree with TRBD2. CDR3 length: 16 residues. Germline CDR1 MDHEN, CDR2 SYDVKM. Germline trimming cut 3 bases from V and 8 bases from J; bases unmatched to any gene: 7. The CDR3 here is CASSLGLAGGAGELFF. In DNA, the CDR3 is TGTGCCAGCAGTTTGGGGCTAGCGGGAGGGGCAGGGGAGCTGTTTTTT.

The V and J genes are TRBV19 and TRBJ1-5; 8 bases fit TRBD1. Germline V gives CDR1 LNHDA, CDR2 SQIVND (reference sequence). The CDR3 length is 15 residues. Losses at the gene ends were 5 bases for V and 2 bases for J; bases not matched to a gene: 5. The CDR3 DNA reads TGTGCCAGTAGTCTAGGGACAGGACGCAATCAGCCCCAGCATTTT. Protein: CASSLGTGRNQPQHF.

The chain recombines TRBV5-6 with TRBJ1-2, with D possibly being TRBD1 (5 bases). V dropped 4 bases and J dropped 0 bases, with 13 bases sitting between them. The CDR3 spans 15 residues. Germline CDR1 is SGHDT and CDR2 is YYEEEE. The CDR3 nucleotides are TGTGCCAGCAGCCCAAAAATGACAGCTAACTATGGCTACACCTTC. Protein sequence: CASSPKMTANYGYTF.

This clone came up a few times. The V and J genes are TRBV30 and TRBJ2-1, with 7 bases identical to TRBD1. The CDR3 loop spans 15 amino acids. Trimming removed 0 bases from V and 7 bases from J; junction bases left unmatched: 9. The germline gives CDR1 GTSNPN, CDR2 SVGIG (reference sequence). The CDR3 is CAWSVQGSPRNEQFF. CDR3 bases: TGTGCCTGGAGTGTACAGGGGTCCCCTCGGAATGAGCAGTTCTTC.

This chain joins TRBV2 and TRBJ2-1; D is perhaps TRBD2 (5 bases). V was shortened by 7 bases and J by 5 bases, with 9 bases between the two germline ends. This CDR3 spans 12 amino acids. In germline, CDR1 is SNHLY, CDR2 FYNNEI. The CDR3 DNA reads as TGTGCCAGCATGGAGGAGGACAATGAGCAGTTCTTC. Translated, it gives CASMEEDNEQFF.

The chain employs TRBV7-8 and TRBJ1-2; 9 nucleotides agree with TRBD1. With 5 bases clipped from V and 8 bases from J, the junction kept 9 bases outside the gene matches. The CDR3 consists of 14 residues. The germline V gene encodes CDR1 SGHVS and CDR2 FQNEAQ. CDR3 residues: CASSQGQGWLGYTF. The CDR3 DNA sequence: TGTGCCAGCAGCCAGGGACAGGGTTGGCTCGGCTACACCTTC.

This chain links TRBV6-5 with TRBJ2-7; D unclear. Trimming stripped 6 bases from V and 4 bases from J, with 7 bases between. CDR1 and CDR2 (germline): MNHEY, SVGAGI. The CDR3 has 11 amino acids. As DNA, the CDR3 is TGTGCCAGCAGCTCCTTGTACGAGCAGTACTTC. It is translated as CASSSLYEQYF.

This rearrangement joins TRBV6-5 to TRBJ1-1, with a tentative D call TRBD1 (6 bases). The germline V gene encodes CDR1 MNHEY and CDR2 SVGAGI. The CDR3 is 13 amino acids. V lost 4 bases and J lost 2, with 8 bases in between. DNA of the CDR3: TGTGCCAGCAGTTGGACAGACAACACTGAAGCTTTCTTT. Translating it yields CASSWTDNTEAFF.

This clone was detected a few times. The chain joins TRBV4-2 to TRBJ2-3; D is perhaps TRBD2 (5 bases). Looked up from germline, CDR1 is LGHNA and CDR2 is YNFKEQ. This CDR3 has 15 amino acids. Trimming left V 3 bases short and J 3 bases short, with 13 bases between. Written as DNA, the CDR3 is TGTGCCAGCAGCCACACTAGAGTCAGTACAGATACGCAGTATTTT. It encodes CASSHTRVSTDTQYF.

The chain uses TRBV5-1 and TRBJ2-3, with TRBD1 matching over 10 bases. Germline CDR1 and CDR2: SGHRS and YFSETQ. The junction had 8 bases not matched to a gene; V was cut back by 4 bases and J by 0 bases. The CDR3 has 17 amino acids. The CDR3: CASSNSGTGASTDTQYF. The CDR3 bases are TGCGCCAGCAGCAATTCCGGGACAGGGGCCAGCACAGATACGCAGTATTTT.

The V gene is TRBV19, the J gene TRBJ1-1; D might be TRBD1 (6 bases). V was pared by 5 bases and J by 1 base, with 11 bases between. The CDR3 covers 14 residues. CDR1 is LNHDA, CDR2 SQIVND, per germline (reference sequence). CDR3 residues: CASSSGQPNTEAFF. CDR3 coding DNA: TGTGCCAGTAGTTCTGGACAGCCGAACACTGAAGCTTTCTTT.